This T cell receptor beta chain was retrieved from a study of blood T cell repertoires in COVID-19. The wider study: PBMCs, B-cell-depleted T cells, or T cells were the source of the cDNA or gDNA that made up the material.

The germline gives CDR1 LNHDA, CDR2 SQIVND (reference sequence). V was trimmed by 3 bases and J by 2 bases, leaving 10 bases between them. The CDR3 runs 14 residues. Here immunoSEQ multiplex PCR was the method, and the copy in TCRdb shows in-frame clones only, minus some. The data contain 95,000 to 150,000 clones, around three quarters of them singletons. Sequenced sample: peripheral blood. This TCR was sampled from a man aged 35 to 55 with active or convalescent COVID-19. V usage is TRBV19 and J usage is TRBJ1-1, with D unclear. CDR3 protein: CASSISQLNTEAFF. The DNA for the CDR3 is TGTGCCAGTAGTATTAGCCAGCTAAACACTGAAGCTTTCTTT. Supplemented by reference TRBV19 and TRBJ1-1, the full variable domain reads DGGITQSPKYLFRKEGQNVTLSCEQNLNHDAMYWYRQDPGQGLRLIYYSQIVNDFQKGDIAEGYSVSREKKESFPLTVTSAQKNPTAFYLCASSISQLNTEAFFGQGTRLTVV.